The T cell receptor (beta chain) under discussion was sequenced for a study of T cells after yellow fever vaccination. Broader study findings: Weaker overall, the secondary response nonetheless peaked faster (day 5 versus 15). Bulk-population clonotypes that are abundant could appear as contaminants in FACS-sorted repertoires.

In the case of this clonotype: Its antigen is still unknown.

MiXCR, applied by TCRdb to the 5' RACE reads, yields one record per CDR3 protein. The sample yields hundreds of thousands of distinct CDR3 sequences, approximately 10% seen once. The CDR3 totals 16 residues. Trimming cost V 4 bases and J 5 bases, with 21 bases left between them. Germline lookup yields CDR1 SGHNT and CDR2 YYREEE (reference sequence). This chain links TRBV5-4 with TRBJ2-5; TRBD1 or TRBD2 may be the D gene (5 bases each). This receptor was taken from a man in his late teens or twenties who received the YFV17D yellow fever vaccine. The sequenced sample was PBMCs, obtained on the day of the first yellow fever vaccination. CDR3 sequence reads: CASSQLGTDWPETQYF. CDR3 in DNA: TGTGCCAGCAGCCAATTGGGGACCGACTGGCCGGAGACCCAGTACTTC.